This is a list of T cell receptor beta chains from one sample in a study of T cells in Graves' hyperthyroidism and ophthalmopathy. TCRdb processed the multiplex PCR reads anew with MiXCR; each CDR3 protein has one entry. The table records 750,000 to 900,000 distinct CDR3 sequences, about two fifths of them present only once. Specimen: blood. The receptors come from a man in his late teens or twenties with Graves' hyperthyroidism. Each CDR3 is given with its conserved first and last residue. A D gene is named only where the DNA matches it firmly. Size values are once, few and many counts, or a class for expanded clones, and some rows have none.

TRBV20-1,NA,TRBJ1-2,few,CSARTGEGGVHKPGYTF,TGCAGTGCTAGAACGGGCGAAGGTGGGGTTCACAAACCTGGCTACACCTTC
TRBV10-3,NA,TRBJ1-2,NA,CAISESETWSYGYTF,TGTGCCATCAGTGAGTCCGAAACCTGGAGCTATGGTTACACCTTC
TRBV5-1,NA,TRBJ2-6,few,CASSLGILPSGANVLTF,TGCGCCAGCAGCTTGGGGATCCTACCCTCTGGGGCCAACGTCCTGACTTTC
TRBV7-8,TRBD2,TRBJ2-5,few,CASSQDPGTSYRETQYF,TGTGCCAGCAGCCAAGATCCCGGGACTAGCTACCGGGAGACCCAGTACTTC
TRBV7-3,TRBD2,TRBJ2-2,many,CASRRSGTDTGELFF,TGTGCCAGCAGACGCAGCGGGACGGACACCGGGGAGCTGTTTTTT
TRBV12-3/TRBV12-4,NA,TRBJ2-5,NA,CASSLAHETGETQYF,TGTGCCAGCAGTTTAGCGCACGAAACTGGGGAGACCCAGTACTTC
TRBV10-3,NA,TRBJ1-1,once,CAWSSQPNTEAFF,TGTGCCTGGAGCTCACAACCGAACACTGAAGCTTTCTTT
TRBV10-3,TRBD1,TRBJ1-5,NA,CAISDAGGSNQPQHF,TGTGCCATCAGTGACGCAGGGGGGAGCAATCAGCCCCAGCATTTT
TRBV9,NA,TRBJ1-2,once,CAGSVDGVGTNYGYTF,TGTGCCGGCAGCGTAGATGGTGTGGGAACTAACTATGGCTACACCTTC
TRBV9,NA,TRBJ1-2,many,CASSVLNYGYTF,TGTGCCAGCAGCGTACTAAACTATGGCTACACCTTC
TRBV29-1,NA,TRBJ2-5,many,CSVKQGGETQYF,TGCAGCGTTAAACAGGGGGGGGAGACCCAGTACTTC
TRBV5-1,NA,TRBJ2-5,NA,CASSSPGLSQETQYF,TGCGCCAGCAGCTCGCCGGGACTCTCCCAAGAGACCCAGTACTTC
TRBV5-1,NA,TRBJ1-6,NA,CASSFGWGNSPLHF,TGCGCCAGCAGCTTTGGTTGGGGGAATTCACCCCTCCACTTT
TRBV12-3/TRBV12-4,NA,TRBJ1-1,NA,CASSSTDRLGTEAFF,TGTGCCAGCAGTTCCACAGACAGGCTCGGCACTGAAGCTTTCTTT
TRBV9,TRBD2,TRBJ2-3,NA,CASSGGGEGTQYF,TGTGCCAGCAGCGGCGGGGGGGAGGGTACGCAGTATTTT
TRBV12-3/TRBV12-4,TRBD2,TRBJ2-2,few,CAMVGRAGELFF,TGTGCCATGGTTGGGAGGGCCGGGGAGCTGTTTTTT
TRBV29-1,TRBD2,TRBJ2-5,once,CSVGAGGQETQYF,TGCAGCGTTGGAGCGGGAGGGCAAGAGACCCAGTACTTC
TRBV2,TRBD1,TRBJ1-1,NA,CASNNRGVNTEAFF,TGTGCCAGCAACAACAGGGGGGTGAACACTGAAGCTTTCTTT
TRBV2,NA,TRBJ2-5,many,CASSPTGTETQYF,TGTGCCAGCAGTCCTACAGGGACAGAGACCCAGTACTTC
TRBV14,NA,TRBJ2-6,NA,CASSRQLLSGANVLTF,TGTGCCAGCAGCCGTCAACTGCTATCTGGGGCCAACGTCCTGACTTTC
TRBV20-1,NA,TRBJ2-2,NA,CSARDLLAGELFF,TGCAGTGCTAGAGATCTTCTAGCGGGGGAGCTGTTTTTT
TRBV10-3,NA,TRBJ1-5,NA,CASRTGTIQPQHF,TGTGCCAGCAGAACAGGGACGATTCAGCCCCAGCATTTT